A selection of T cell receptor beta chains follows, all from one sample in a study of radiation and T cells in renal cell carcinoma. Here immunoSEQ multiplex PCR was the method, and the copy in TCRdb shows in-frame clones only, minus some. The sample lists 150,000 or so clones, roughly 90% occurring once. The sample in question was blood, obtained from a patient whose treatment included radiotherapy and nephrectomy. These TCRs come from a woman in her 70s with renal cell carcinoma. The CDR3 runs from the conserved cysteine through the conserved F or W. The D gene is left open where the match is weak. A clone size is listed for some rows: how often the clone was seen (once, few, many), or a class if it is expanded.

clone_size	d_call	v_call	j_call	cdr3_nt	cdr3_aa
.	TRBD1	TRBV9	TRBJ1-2	TGTGCCAGCAGCGTAGACCACAGGGGACAGGGCTACACCTTC	CASSVDHRGQGYTF
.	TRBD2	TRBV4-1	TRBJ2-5	TGCGCCAGCAGCCAAGGGACTAGCGGGGGGGCAGGAGAGACCCAGTACTTC	CASSQGTSGGAGETQYF
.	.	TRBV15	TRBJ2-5	TGTGCCACCAGAAACGGAGCCGGGACTGGGCTCCAAGAGACCCAGTACTTC	CATRNGAGTGLQETQYF
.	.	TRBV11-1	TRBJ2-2	TGTGCCAGCAGCTTACTGGAGGGTGCGGGGGAGCTGTTTTTT	CASSLLEGAGELFF
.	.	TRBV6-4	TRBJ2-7	TGTGCCAGCAGTGACTCACCAGGGTACGGCGAGCAGTACTTC	CASSDSPGYGEQYF
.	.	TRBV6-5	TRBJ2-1	TGTGCCAGCAGTTACTCTGTGTCCTACAATGAGCAGTTCTTC	CASSYSVSYNEQFF
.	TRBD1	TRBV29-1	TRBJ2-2	TGCAGCGTCCCGGGACAGGGGAACACCGGGGAGCTGTTTTTT	CSVPGQGNTGELFF
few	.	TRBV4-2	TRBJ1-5	TGTGCCAGCAGCCCAACGCGCAATCAGCCCCAGCATTTT	CASSPTRNQPQHF
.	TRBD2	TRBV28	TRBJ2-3	TGTGCCAGCAGACTAGCGGGAAGTACAGATACGCAGTATTTT	CASRLAGSTDTQYF
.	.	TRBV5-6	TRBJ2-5	TGTGCCAGCCGATTGGGCGTAGCCAGGGAGGCAACGCAGACCCAGTACTTC	CASRLGVAREATQTQYF
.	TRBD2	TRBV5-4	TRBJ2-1	TGTGCCAGCAGCTTTTGGGCGGGGGGGCGCGATGAGCAGTTCTTC	CASSFWAGGRDEQFF
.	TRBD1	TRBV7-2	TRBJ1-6	TGTGCCAGCAGCTTGGACAGGGGTGTCTCACCCCTCCACTTT	CASSLDRGVSPLHF
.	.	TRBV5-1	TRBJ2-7	TGCGCCAGCAGCCCCGGGGGTCGAAGTAGAGGCGAGCAGTACTTC	CASSPGGRSRGEQYF
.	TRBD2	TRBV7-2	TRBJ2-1	TGTGCCAGCAGCTTCGGCGGGGGGCCCAATGAGCAGTTCTTC	CASSFGGGPNEQFF
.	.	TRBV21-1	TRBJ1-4	TGTGCCAGCAGCATCTACCGGGACAGGTATACTAATGAAAAACTGTTTTTT	CASSIYRDRYTNEKLFF
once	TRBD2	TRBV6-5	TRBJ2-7	TGTGCCAGCAGCCGGGGGGGCGGCGAGCAGTACTTC	CASSRGGGEQYF
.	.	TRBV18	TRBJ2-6	TGTGCCAGCTCACCTACAGGTCCAGGGGCCAACGTCCTGACTTTC	CASSPTGPGANVLTF
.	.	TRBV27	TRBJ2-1	TGTGCTTCGAGACCCCGGACATTTAACTACAATGAGCAGTTCTTC	CASRPRTFNYNEQFF
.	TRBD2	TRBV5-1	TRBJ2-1	TGCGCCAGCAGCAGTAGCGGGGGGCCCAATGAGCAGTTCTTC	CASSSSGGPNEQFF
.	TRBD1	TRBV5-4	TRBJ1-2	TGTGCCAGCAGCTTGGGTTCCAGGGGGATATTAGATGGCTACACCTTC	CASSLGSRGILDGYTF
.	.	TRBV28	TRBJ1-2	TGTGCCAGCAGTTTATGGGGGTTAAACTATGGCTACACCTTC	CASSLWGLNYGYTF
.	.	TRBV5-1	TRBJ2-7	TGCGCCAGCAGCTTGCTGTCAGGATCGATCTACGAGCAGTACTTC	CASSLLSGSIYEQYF
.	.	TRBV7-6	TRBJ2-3	TGTGCCAGCAGCTTAGTGTTAAGGGGGAGCACAGATACGCAGTATTTT	CASSLVLRGSTDTQYF
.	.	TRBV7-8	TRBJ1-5	TGTGCCAGCAGCTCGATCAGACAGTCAGATAGCAATCAGCCCCAGCATTTT	CASSSIRQSDSNQPQHF
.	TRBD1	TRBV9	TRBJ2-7	TGTGCCAGCAGCCCGATCGGGACAGCCTACGAGCAGTACTTC	CASSPIGTAYEQYF
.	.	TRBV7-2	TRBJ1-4	TGTGCCAGCAGCTTGTCCGAAAAACTGTTTTTT	CASSLSEKLFF
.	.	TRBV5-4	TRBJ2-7	TGTGCCAGCAGCTTGCGTCTCGGCGAGCAGTACTTC	CASSLRLGEQYF
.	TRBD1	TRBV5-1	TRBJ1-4	TGCGCCAGCAGCTTCGGTGACAGGGATAATGAAAAACTGTTTTTT	CASSFGDRDNEKLFF
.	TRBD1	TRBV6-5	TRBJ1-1	TGTGCCAGCAAGCACAGGGGCGTGAAAACTGAAGCTTTCTTT	CASKHRGVKTEAFF
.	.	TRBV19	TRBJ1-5	TGTGCCAGTAGCTCTGAGGGTTTTGGGGGTCAGCCCCAGCATTTT	CASSSEGFGGQPQHF
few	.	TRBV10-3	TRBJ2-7	TGTGCCATCAGTGCTGCAGGTTCCTACGAGCAGTACTTC	CAISAAGSYEQYF
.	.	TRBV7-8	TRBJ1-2	TGTGCCAGCAGCTTAGCTATGGACAGACTTCGTGGTAACTATGGCTACACCTTC	CASSLAMDRLRGNYGYTF
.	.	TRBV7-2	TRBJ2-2	TGTGCCAGCAGTTCAAGGGGGACCGCGAACACCGGGGAGCTGTTTTTT	CASSSRGTANTGELFF
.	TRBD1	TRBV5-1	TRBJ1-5	TGCGCCAGCAGCCCGGGACAGGGGAATAGCAATCAGCCCCAGCATTTT	CASSPGQGNSNQPQHF
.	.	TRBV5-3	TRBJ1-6	TGTGCCAGAAGCTGCCGGGGCTATAATTCACCCCTCCACTTT	CARSCRGYNSPLHF
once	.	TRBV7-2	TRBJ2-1	TGTGCCAGCAGCTTAACTAGCTCCTACAATGAGCAGTTCTTC	CASSLTSSYNEQFF
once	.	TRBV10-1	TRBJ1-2	TGCGCCAGCAGCCCCAGGGAAATCTTCTATGGCTACACCTTC	CASSPREIFYGYTF
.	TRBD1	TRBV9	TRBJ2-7	TGTGCCAGCAGCGCCCCGGGGGACAGGGTTGGCGAGCAGTACTTC	CASSAPGDRVGEQYF
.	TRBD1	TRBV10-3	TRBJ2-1	TGTGCCATCAATCCCCATTCCGGGACAGGGAATCAAGAGCAGTTCTTC	CAINPHSGTGNQEQFF
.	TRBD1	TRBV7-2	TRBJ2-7	TGTGCCAGCAGCTTAGACCCCGGGACAGGCCCCGAGCAGTACTTC	CASSLDPGTGPEQYF
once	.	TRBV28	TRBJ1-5	TGTGCCAGCAGTTTACGGAGGAGCAATCAGCCCCAGCATTTT	CASSLRRSNQPQHF
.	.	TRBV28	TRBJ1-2	TGTGCCAGCAGTTTGTCATTCTATGGCTACACCTTC	CASSLSFYGYTF
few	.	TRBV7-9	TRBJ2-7	TGTGCCAGCTGCCGGACAGCCTACGAGCAGTACTTC	CASCRTAYEQYF
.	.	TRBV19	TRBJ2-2	TGTGCCAGTAGTATGAGGTCAGGGAGGAACACCGGGGAGCTGTTTTTT	CASSMRSGRNTGELFF
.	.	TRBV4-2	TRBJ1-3	TGTGCCAGCAGCCAAGAGGACCGTCTCTCTGGAAACACCATATATTTT	CASSQEDRLSGNTIYF
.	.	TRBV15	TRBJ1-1	TGTGCCACCAGCAGAGATGGAGACAGGATAAGTATTGAAGCTTTCTTT	CATSRDGDRISIEAFF
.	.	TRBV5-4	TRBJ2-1	TGTGCCAGCGGCTTGGTAGGGGGCAATGAGCAGTTCTTC	CASGLVGGNEQFF
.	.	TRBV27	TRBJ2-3	TGTGCCAGCAGAGCCGTTTCAGATACGCAGTATTTT	CASRAVSDTQYF
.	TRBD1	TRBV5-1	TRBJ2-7	TGCGCCAGCACGTACGGACAGGCTGTATACGAGCAGTACTTC	CASTYGQAVYEQYF
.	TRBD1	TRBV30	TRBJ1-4	TGTGCCTGGAGTGTTGCAGGGGGCGCCCATGAAAAACTGTTTTTT	CAWSVAGGAHEKLFF
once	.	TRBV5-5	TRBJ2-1	TGTGCCAGCTCTGAGAAAGCCTACAATGAGCAGTTCTTC	CASSEKAYNEQFF